The clone carrying this TCR beta chain was seen a handful of times. This specimen belongs to a study of metastatic and nonmetastatic thyroid tumors. Across the whole study: Both malignant and benign thyroid patients supplied peripheral blood and tumor or nodule tissue samples, across which the repertoires of these patients were then compared.

No treatment of any kind had been given to any patient before thyroid surgery. How the authors handled the data: Differences in CDR3 between clinicopathological groups were drawn on to build a classifier intended to discriminate distant-metastatic papillary thyroid cancer patients. MiXCR was used by TCRdb to re-call the PCR reads. The V and J calls reflect TCRdb's pipeline rather than the authors' work. This table holds about 39,000 clones, around 20% found once. V lost 4 bases and J lost 2, with 15 bases in between. Germline loops: CDR1 MNHEY, CDR2 SMNVEV (reference sequence). The CDR3 covers 15 residues.

Sequences were obtained from blood. The receptor was isolated from a female donor with papillary thyroid cancer or a benign thyroid nodule (not recorded which). Some clones in this sample may be carry-over from other donors' samples. The rearrangement uses TRBV27 and TRBJ2-7; the D call may be TRBD1 or TRBD2 (5 bases each). CDR3: CASSWDGTYAYEQYF. CDR3 bases: TGTGCCAGCAGTTGGGACGGTACATACGCCTACGAGCAGTACTTC.